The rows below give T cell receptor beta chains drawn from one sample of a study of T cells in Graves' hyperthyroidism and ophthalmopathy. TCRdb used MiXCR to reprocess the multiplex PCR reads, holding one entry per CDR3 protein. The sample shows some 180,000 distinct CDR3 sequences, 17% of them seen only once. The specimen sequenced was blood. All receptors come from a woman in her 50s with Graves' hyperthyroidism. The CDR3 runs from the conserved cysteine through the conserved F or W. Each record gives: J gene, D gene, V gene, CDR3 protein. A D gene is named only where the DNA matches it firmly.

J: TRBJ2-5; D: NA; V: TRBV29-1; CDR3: CSVDEVFTYQETQYF
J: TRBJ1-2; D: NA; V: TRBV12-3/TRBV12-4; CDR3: CASRDSPYGYTF
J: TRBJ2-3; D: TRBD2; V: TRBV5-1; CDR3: CASNKVAGVTDTQYF
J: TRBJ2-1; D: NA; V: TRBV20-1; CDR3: CSASGGIGDEQFF
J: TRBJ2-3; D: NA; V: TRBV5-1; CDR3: CASSLQGAQYF
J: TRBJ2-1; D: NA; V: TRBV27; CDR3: CASSFLENYNEQFF
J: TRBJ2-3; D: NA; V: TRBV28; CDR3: CASSLNRRGAVTDTQYF
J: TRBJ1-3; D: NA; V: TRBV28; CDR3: CASSLDRGGFWSGNTIYF
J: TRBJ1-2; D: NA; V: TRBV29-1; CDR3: CSVGPEGDYGYTF
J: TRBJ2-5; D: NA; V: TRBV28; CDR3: CASSPIGQRRYF
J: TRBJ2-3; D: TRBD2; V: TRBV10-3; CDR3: CATAGLAGGQGDTQYF
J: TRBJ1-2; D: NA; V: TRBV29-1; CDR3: CSVEEQGWYGYTF
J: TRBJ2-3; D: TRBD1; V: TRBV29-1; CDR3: CSVSTRQGAKTDTQYF
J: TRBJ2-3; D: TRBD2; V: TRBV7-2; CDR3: CASSLVSGGTDTQYF
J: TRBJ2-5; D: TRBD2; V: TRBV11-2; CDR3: CASRRTSGQTQYF
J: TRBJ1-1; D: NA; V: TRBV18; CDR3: CASSTGEGTEAFF
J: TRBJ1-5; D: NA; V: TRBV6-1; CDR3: CATKGIGTGNQPQHF
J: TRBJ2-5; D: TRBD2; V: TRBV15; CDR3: CATSTGTSGTGYRETQYF
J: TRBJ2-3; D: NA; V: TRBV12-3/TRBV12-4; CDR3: CASSLTGQSTDTQYF
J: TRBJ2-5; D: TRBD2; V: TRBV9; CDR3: CASSVASGSGGETQYF
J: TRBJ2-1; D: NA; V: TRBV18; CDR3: CASSPVASEAAEQFF
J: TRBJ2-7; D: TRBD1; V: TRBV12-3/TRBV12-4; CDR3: CASSATGGLGEQYF
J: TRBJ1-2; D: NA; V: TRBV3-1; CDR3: CASSQGSAGYGYTF
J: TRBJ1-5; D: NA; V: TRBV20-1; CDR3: CSARGSTNQPQHF
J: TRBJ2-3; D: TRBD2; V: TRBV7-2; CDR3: CASSLGSGTSGPSTDTQYF
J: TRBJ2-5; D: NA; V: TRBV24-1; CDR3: CATSDTRGAIETQYF
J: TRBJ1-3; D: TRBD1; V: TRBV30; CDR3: CAWSQGVLYSGNTIYF
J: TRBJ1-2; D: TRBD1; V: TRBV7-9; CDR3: CASSPSTGIPGGGYTF
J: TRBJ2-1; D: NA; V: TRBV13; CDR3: CASSPGKSQEQFF
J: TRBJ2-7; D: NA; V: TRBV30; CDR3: CASLPLESREQYF
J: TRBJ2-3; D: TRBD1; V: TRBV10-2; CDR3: CASSESRGPDTQYF
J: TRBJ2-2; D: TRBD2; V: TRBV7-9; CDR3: CASRHRGLAEANTGELFF
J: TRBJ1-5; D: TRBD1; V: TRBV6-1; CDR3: CASSSSGTGGGQPQHF
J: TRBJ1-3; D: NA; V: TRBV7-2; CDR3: CASSLVGGEGNTIYF
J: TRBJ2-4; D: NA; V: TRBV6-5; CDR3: CASSYGGHLAKNIQYF
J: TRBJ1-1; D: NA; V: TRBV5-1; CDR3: CASSLVTGGFNMNTEAFF
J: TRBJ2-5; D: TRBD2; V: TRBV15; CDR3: CATSRKYGTSDPHKETQYF
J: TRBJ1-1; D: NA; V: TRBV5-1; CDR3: CASSPQGGTTEAFF
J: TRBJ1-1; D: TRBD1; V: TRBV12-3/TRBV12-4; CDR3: CASSLGGQGNTEAFF
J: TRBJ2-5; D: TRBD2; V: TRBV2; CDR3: CASRKGGTSGAQETQYF
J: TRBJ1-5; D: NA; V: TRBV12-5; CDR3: CASGLGQVGNQPQHF